This TCR beta chain came from a study of cytotoxic CD8 clonotypes in ibrutinib-treated CLL. The wider study: After a median of about 62 months, roughly 15 patients stayed remitted and some twelve progressed; responses had been partial in 24 and complete in 2. Following treatment for a median 12 months, range 6 to 36, response samples were then taken.

Per the germline V gene, CDR1 is MDHEN and CDR2 is SYDVKM. This CDR3 region has 12 residues. The V end lost 5 bases, the J end lost 10 bases, and 14 bases lay between the germline ends. Target depth was 1 in 200,000 to 1 in 1 million T cells, about 10x per clonotype. Profiled with immunoSEQ multiplex PCR; TCRdb holds only in-frame clones, not every one. The sample holds some 130,000 clones, 75% to 95% seen once. Material: PBMCs, obtained after 12 months of ibrutinib treatment. The V and J genes are TRBV28 and TRBJ1-1; no reliable D call. This TCR derives from a human donor with chronic lymphocytic leukemia. CDR3 region: CASSLPARVAFF. CDR3 coding DNA: TGTGCCAGCAGTCTCCCCGCGAGGGTAGCTTTCTTT.